This T cell receptor (beta chain) was sequenced during a study of blood T cell repertoires in COVID-19. Whole-study context: The samples span acute and convalescent COVID-19 from the United States, Italy and Spain. Nucleic acid was either cDNA or gDNA, and it came from T cells, B-cell-depleted T cells, or PBMCs.

The ends were cut back, 2 bases at V and 8 bases at J, with 15 bases in the middle. Germline V CDR1 and CDR2: GTSNPN, SVGIG (reference sequence). This CDR3 has 14 amino acids. As processed by the authors: How many nucleated cells were present was estimated from reference gene primer amplification. TCRdb keeps only in-frame clones here, not all; method: immunoSEQ multiplex PCR. V and J calls and clone size follow that table, whereas D and trimming were derived from the DNA. The table shows some 68,000 clones, with 80% to 90% occurring only once. Material: peripheral blood. This TCR was recovered from a human donor in a cohort sampled during active COVID-19. This chain links TRBV30 with TRBJ1-4, with D possibly being TRBD1 (5 bases). Here the CDR3 reads CAWSPPGLIEKLFF. CDR3 nucleotide sequence: TGTGCCTGGAGTCCTCCAGGGCTAATCGAAAAACTGTTTTTT.